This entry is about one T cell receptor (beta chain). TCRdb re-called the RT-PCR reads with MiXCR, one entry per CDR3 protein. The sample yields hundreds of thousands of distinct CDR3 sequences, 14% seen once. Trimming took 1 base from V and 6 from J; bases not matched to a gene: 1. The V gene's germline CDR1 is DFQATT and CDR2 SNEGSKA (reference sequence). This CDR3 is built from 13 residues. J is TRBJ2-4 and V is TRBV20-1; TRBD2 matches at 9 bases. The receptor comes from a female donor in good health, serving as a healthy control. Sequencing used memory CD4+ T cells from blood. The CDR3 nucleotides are TGCAGTGCTAGAGTACTAGCGGGAAACATTCAGTACTTC. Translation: CSARVLAGNIQYF.